A single sample is the source of the 20 T cell receptor beta chains below, sequenced in a study of T cells after yellow fever vaccination. One entry per CDR3 protein results from TCRdb running MiXCR on the 5' RACE reads. The table includes approximately 610,000 distinct CDR3 sequences, less than 20% detected once. The sequencing here drew on PBMCs, taken 5 days after the first yellow fever vaccination. These receptors were taken from a man between 18 and 35 years old who received the YFV17D yellow fever vaccine.

This chain's CDR3 is CASSPASGGVGEQFF. The CDR3 DNA is TGCGCCAGCAGCCCGGCTAGCGGGGGGGTCGGTGAGCAGTTCTTC. The chain couples TRBV4-1 to TRBJ2-1, with 12 bases aligning to TRBD2. CDR1 is MGHRA and CDR2 is YSYEKL in the germline V gene. The V segment lost 4 bases and the J segment 9 bases; nucleotides outside the gene matches: 7. CDR3 length: 15 amino acids.

This clonotype appeared many times. This chain links TRBV7-8 with TRBJ2-2; D gene uncertain. The CDR3 is made up of 12 amino acids. CDR1 SGHVS and CDR2 FQNEAQ come from the germline V gene. Trimming left V 6 bases short and J 7 bases short, with 9 bases between. The CDR3 nucleotides are TGTGCCAGCAGTCACTGGGTCGGGGAGCTGTTTTTT. Residues: CASSHWVGELFF.

About this clonotype: The junction and the germline gene differ at one end; a read error may be behind it. The chain joins TRBV4-1 to TRBJ1-4, with D hard to call. The CDR3 runs to 15 residues. Per the germline V gene, CDR1 is MGHRA and CDR2 is YSYEKL. The chain's CDR3 is CVSSQTRVGNEKLFF. CDR3 coding DNA: TGCGTCAGCAGCCAAACCCGGGTCGGGAATGAAAAACTGTTTTTT.

The chain joins TRBV10-3 to TRBJ2-3, with 8 bases identical to TRBD2. CDR3 length: 18 amino acids. The J segment lost 2 bases and the V segment lost 0 bases, leaving 10 bases of the junction unmatched. Per the germline V gene, CDR1 is ENHRY and CDR2 is SYGVKD. CDR3 sequence (DNA): TGTGCCATCAGTGAGTCCATTTTTTCGGGGGGGAACACAGATACGCAGTATTTT. Protein sequence: CAISESIFSGGNTDTQYF.

This clonotype has more than one count but fewer than ten. The chain couples TRBV3-1 to TRBJ2-7; D remains unclear. The ends were cut back, 0 bases at V and 3 bases at J, with 9 bases in the middle. The CDR3 covers 14 residues. From germline, CDR1 is LGHDT and CDR2 YNNKEL (reference sequence). CDR3 sequence: CASSQEHWDYEQYF. The DNA for the CDR3 is TGTGCCAGCAGCCAAGAGCACTGGGACTACGAGCAGTACTTC.

There are a few counts of this clonotype. The chain has TRBV7-2 and TRBJ2-7; D not certain. V gave up 1 base and J gave up 4 bases, with 8 bases separating them. CDR3 length: 13 amino acids. CDR1 and CDR2 (germline): SGHTA, FQGNSA. In DNA, the CDR3 is TGTGCCAGCAGCTTAGAACGGGCTTACGAGCAGTACGTC. Amino acids: CASSLERAYEQYV.

V is TRBV7-7 and J is TRBJ2-7; D may correspond to TRBD1 or TRBD2 (5 bases each). V gave up 6 bases and J gave up 2 bases, with 17 bases separating them. The CDR3 extends over 15 amino acids. Per the germline V gene, CDR1 is SSHAT and CDR2 is FNYEAQ (reference sequence). The CDR3 is CASRKPGTRTYEQYF. The CDR3 DNA is TGTGCCAGCAGGAAACCCGGGACCCGTACCTACGAGCAGTACTTC.

This clonotype was recorded a few times. V usage is TRBV20-1 and J usage is TRBJ2-1; weak D call: TRBD2 (6 bases). The V and J ends lost 6 bases and 7 bases respectively, with 13 bases between them. Germline CDR1 DFQATT, CDR2 SNEGSKA (reference sequence). The CDR3 totals 12 residues. CDR3 residues: CSAAGQGNEQFF. The CDR3 DNA follows: TGCAGTGCCGCGGGGCAGGGAAATGAGCAGTTCTTC.

This clonotype was recorded many times. The chain links TRBV12-3 or TRBV12-4 to TRBJ2-3; maybe TRBD1 (7 bases). This CDR3 is built from 15 residues. Trimming took off 3 bases at V and 4 bases at J, with 14 bases between the two ends. CDR3: CASSFGAGQSDTQYF. CDR3 in DNA: TGTGCCAGCAGTTTTGGTGCGGGACAGTCAGATACGCAGTATTTT.

Only a few counts were recorded for this clonotype. V and J are TRBV20-1 and TRBJ1-3, with D tentatively TRBD1 (6 bases). The CDR3 sequence is 14 residues long. The V gene's germline CDR1 is DFQATT and CDR2 SNEGSKA (reference sequence). V was clipped by 0 bases and J by 8 bases, with 14 bases between them. The DNA for the CDR3 is TGCAGTGCTAGAGATCAAGGGAGGGGGGACACCATATATTTT. It codes for CSARDQGRGDTIYF.

This clonotype was counted only a few times. The J gene is TRBJ2-7, the V gene TRBV6-1; 10 bases align to TRBD1. V shed 7 bases, J shed 4 bases, and the junction held 4 bases outside the gene matches. Germline-derived CDR1 and CDR2 are MNHNS and SASEGT. The CDR3 spans 13 residues. CDR3 in amino acids: CASNRQGAYEQYF. CDR3 DNA: TGTGCCAGCAATAGACAGGGGGCATACGAGCAGTACTTC.

At least ten counts were recorded for this clonotype. The rearrangement links TRBV7-3 to TRBJ2-5; D not certain. From germline, CDR1 is SGHTA and CDR2 FQGTGA. The CDR3 spans 14 residues. V lost 2 bases and J 7 bases, leaving 14 bases between the germline ends. The DNA of the CDR3 is TGTGCCAGCAGCTTATCATCGTCCGCCGGGACCCAGTACTTC. It translates to CASSLSSSAGTQYF.

The sample holds a few counts of this clonotype. This chain joins TRBV2 and TRBJ2-3; 9 nucleotides match TRBD1. From germline, CDR1 is SNHLY and CDR2 FYNNEI. Unmatched junction bases numbered 7, after V lost 6 bases and J lost 3 bases. The CDR3 extends over 15 amino acids. CDR3 coding DNA: TGTGCCAGCAGACCGGGACAGGGCGAGACAGATACGCAGTATTTT. This codes for CASRPGQGETDTQYF.

The rearrangement uses TRBV7-3 and TRBJ2-2; 14 bases map to TRBD2. Looked up from germline, CDR1 is SGHTA and CDR2 is FQGTGA. The CDR3 totals 17 residues. Trimming at V came to 2 bases and at J to 6 bases, leaving 5 bases not matched to a gene. The CDR3 nucleotides are TGTGCCAGCAGCTTAGGACTAGCGGGGGGCCAGGCCGGGGAGCTGTTTTTT. This encodes CASSLGLAGGQAGELFF.

This chain connects TRBV6-1 to TRBJ2-7; tentatively, D is TRBD2 (5 bases). The V end lost 6 bases, the J end lost 6 bases, and 15 bases lay between the germline ends. CDR3 length equals 13 residues. Germline V gives CDR1 MNHNS, CDR2 SASEGT. The CDR3 DNA reads TGTGCCAGCAGCAACACGGGAATCATCGAGCAGTACTTC. The encoded protein is CASSNTGIIEQYF.

The V call is TRBV7-9, the J call TRBJ2-5, with D unresolved. The V end lost 1 base, the J end lost 5 bases, and 14 bases lay between the germline ends. The CDR3 loop spans 15 amino acids. CDR1 is SEHNR and CDR2 is FQNEAQ in the germline V gene (reference sequence). Written as DNA, the CDR3 is TGTGCCAGCAGCTTAGGGTCTTGGGCAGCGGAGACCCAGTACTTC. Translation gives CASSLGSWAAETQYF.

Only a few counts were recorded for this clonotype. The chain joins TRBV18 to TRBJ1-1; D not certain. V lost 3 bases and J 1 base, leaving 15 bases between the germline ends. The CDR3 length is 16 residues. Germline lookup yields CDR1 KGHSH and CDR2 LQKENI. The CDR3 sequence: CASSPWGMAGNTEAFF. As DNA, the CDR3 is TGTGCCAGCTCACCTTGGGGAATGGCAGGGAACACTGAAGCTTTCTTT.

This clonotype was found a few times. This chain joins TRBV6-5 and TRBJ1-2; 7 positions agree with TRBD1. The CDR3 loop spans 16 amino acids. V trimming: 5 bases; J trimming: 8 bases; junction bases outside the gene matches: 17. The germline gives CDR1 MNHEY, CDR2 SVGAGI. CDR3 DNA sequence: TGTGCCAGCAGTCCTCACTTGTACAGGGGCGCTGGGGGCTACACCTTC. As protein: CASSPHLYRGAGGYTF.

This chain links TRBV6-5 with TRBJ1-1; a possible D gene is TRBD1 (5 bases). CDR3 length: 14 residues. Germline loops: CDR1 MNHEY, CDR2 SVGAGI. Trimming shortened V by 2 bases and J by 8 bases, and 15 bases separated the two germline ends. CDR3 bases: TGTGCCAGCAGTTACGCCGTGGGGGGGATCGAAGCTTTCTTT. Translated, it gives CASSYAVGGIEAFF.

The V and J genes are TRBV18 and TRBJ2-5; no clear D. Trimming cost V 4 bases and J 5 bases, with 11 bases left between them. CDR1 and CDR2 (germline): KGHSH, LQKENI. The CDR3 extends over 13 amino acids. For the CDR3, the DNA is TGTGCCAGCTCACGACTGGTTTCGGAGACCCAGTACTTC. It specifies CASSRLVSETQYF.